The text below deals with one T cell receptor beta chain. This sample was taken from a study of T cell changes during pregnancy in multiple sclerosis. The V and J ends lost 4 bases and 11 bases respectively, with 17 bases between them. Germline V gene data show CDR1 as SGHDN and CDR2 as FVKESK. The CDR3 has 13 amino acids. Assay used: immunoSEQ multiplex PCR; TCRdb lists only in-frame clones, some missing. Of 38,000 or so clones in the sample, 91% were seen once. The chain employs TRBV14 and TRBJ1-1, with a possible D match to TRBD1 (6 bases). The TCR originated in a female donor with multiple sclerosis, enrolled in a pregnancy study. Here the sequenced sample was CD8+ T cells from peripheral blood mononuclear cells, taken before pregnancy. CDR3 DNA sequence: TGTGCCAGCAGCCTGCAGGGGAAAAATGACGCTTTCTTT. It yields the protein CASSLQGKNDAFF.